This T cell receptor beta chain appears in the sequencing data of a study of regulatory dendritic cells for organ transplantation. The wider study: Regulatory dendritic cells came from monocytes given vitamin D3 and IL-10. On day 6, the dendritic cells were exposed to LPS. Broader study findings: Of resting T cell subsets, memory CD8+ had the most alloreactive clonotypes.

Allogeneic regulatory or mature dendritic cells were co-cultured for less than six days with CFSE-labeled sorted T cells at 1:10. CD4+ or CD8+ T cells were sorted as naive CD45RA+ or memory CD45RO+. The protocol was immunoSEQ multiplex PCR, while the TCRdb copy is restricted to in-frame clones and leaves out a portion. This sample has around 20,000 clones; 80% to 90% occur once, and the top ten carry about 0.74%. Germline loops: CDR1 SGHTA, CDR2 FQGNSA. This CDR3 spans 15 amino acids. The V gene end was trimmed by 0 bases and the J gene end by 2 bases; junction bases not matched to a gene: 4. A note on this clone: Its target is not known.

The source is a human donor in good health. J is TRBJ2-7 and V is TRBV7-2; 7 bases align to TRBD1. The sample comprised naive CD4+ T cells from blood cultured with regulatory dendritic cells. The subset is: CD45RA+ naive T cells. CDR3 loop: CASSLAGTEAYEQYF. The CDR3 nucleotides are TGTGCCAGCAGCTTAGCGGGGACAGAGGCCTACGAGCAGTACTTC.